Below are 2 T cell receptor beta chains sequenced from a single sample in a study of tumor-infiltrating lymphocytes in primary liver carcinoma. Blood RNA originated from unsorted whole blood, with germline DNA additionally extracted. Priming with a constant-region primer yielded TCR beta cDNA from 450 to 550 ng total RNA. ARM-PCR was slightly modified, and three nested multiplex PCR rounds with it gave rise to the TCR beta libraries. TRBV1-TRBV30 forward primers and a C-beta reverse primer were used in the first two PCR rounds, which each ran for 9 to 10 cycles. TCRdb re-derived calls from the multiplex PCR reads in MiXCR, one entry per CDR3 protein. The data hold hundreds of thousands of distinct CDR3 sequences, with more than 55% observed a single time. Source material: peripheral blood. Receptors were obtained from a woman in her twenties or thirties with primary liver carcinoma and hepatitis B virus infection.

The CDR3 loop is CASTRIEEADTQYF. The CDR3 region has the DNA TGTGCCAGCACTCGAATAGAGGAAGCGGATACGCAGTATTTT. V is TRBV12-3 or TRBV12-4 and J is TRBJ2-3; D gene unclear. This CDR3 comprises 14 residues. Trimming removed 7 bases from V and 6 bases from J, with 17 bases in between.

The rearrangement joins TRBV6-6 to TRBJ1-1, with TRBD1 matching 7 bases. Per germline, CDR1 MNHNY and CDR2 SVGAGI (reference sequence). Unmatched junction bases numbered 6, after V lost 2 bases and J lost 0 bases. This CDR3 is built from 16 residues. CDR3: CASSYKRTGLNTEAFF. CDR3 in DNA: TGTGCCAGCAGTTACAAGAGGACAGGTCTGAACACTGAAGCTTTCTTT.